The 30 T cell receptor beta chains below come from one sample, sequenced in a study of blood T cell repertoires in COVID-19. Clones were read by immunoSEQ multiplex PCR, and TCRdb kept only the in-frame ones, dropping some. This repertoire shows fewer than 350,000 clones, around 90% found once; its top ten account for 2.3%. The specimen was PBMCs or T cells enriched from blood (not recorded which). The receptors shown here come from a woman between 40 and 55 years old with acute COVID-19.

CDR3 protein: CASSTRRQGGVYEQYF. The CDR3, as DNA: TGTGCCAGCAGTACCAGGAGACAGGGGGGGGTGTACGAGCAGTACTTC. The V gene is TRBV28, the J gene TRBJ2-7; 9 nucleotides match TRBD1. This CDR3 contains 16 residues. V was pared by 5 bases and J by 4 bases, with 12 bases of the junction left unmatched. The V gene's germline CDR1 is MDHEN and CDR2 SYDVKM.

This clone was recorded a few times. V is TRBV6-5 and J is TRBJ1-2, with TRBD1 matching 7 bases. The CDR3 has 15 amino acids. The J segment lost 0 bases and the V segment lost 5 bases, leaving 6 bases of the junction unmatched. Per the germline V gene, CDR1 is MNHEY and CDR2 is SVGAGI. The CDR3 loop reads CASSLTGTANYGYTF. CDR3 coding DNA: TGTGCCAGCAGTCTGACCGGGACAGCTAACTATGGCTACACCTTC.

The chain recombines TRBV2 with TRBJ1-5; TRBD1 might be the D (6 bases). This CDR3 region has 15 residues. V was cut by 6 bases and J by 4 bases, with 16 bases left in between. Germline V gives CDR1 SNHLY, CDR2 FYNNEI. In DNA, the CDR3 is TGTGCCAGCAGCATAGACAGGTCTGGGAATCAGCCCCAGCATTTT. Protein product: CASSIDRSGNQPQHF. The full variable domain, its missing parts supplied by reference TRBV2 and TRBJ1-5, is EPEVTQTPSHQVTQMGQEVILRCVPISNHLYFYWYRQILGQKVEFLVSFYNNEISEKSEIFDDQFSVERPDGSNFTLKIRSTKLEDSAMYFCASSIDRSGNQPQHFGDGTRLSIL.

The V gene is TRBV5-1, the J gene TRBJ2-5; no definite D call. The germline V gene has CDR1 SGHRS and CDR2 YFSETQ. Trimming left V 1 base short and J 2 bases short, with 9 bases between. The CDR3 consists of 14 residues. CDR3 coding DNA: TGCGCCAGCAGCTTGAATAATCCTCAAGAGACCCAGTACTTC. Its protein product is CASSLNNPQETQYF.

The chain's CDR3 is CASSHAGGVTEAFF. The CDR3 bases are TGCGCCAGCAGCCACGCTGGAGGTGTCACTGAAGCTTTCTTT. This rearrangement joins TRBV4-1 to TRBJ1-1; D gene ambiguous. Trimming stripped 3 bases from V and 4 bases from J, with 12 bases between. The CDR3 covers 14 residues. The germline V gene has CDR1 MGHRA and CDR2 YSYEKL.

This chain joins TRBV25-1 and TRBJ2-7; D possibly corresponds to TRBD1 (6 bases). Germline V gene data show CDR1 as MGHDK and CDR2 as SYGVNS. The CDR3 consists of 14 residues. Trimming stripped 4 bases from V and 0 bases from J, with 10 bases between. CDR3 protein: CASSVRTDSYEQYF. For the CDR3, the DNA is TGTGCCAGCAGTGTTAGGACAGACTCCTACGAGCAGTACTTC.

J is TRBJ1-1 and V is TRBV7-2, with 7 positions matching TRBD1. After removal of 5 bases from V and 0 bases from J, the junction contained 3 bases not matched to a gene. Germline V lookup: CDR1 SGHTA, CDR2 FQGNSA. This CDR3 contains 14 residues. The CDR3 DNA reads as TGTGCCAGCAGCGCCGGACAGGTGAACACTGAAGCTTTCTTT. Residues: CASSAGQVNTEAFF.

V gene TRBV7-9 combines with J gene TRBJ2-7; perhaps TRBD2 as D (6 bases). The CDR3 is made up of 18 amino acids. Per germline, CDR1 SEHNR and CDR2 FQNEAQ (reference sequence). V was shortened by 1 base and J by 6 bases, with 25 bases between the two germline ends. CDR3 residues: CASSLVFGAPAGRIEQYF. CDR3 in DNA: TGTGCCAGCAGCTTAGTCTTTGGGGCGCCGGCGGGGCGTATCGAGCAGTACTTC.

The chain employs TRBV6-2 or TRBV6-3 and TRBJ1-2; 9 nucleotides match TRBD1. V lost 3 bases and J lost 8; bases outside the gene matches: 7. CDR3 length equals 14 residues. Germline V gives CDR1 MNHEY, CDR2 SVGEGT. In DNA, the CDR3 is TGTGCCAGCAGTTATGGACAGGGGATCAACGGCTACACCTTC. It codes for CASSYGQGINGYTF.

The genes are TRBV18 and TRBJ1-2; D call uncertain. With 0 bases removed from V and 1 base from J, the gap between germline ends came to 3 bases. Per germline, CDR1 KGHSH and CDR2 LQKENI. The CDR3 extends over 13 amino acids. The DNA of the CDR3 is TGTGCCAGCTCACCACCCGTTAACTATGGCTACACCTTC. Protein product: CASSPPVNYGYTF.

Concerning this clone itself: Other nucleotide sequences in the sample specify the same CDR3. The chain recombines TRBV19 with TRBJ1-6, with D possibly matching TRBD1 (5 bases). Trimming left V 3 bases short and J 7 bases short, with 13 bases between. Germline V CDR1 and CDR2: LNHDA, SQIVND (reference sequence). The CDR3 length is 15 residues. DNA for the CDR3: TGTGCCAGTAGTATGTCCCAGGGAAGAAATTCACCCCTCCACTTT. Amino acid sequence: CASSMSQGRNSPLHF.

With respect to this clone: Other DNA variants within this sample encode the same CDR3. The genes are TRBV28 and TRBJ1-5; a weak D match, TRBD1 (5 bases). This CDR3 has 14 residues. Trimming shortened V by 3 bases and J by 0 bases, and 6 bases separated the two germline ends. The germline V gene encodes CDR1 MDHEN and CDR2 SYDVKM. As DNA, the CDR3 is TGTGCCAGCAGTTTGGGGGGTAGCAATCAGCCCCAGCATTTT. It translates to CASSLGGSNQPQHF.

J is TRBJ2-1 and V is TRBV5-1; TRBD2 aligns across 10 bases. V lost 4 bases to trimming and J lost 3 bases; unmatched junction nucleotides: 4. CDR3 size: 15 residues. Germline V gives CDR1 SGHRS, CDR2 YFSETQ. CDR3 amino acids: CASSPGTSVYNEQFF. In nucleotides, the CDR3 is TGCGCCAGCAGCCCCGGGACTAGCGTCTACAATGAGCAGTTCTTC. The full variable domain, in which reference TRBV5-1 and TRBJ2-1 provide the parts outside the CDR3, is KAGVTQTPRYLIKTRGQQVTLSCSPISGHRSVSWYQQTPGQGLQFLFEYFSETQRNKGNFPGRFSGRQFSNSRSEMNVSTLELGDSALYLCASSPGTSVYNEQFFGPGTRLTVL.

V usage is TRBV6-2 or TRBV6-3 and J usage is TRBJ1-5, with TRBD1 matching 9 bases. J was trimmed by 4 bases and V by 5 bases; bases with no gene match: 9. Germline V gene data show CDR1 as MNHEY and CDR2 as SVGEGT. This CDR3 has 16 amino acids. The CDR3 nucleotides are TGTGCCAGCAGTAAACCCACCGGGACAGGGAATCAGCCCCAGCATTTT. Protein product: CASSKPTGTGNQPQHF.

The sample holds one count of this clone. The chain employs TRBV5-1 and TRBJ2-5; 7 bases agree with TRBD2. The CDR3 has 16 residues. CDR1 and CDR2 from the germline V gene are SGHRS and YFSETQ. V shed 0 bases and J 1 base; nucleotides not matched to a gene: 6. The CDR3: CASSLVVGGGQETQYF. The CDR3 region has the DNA TGCGCCAGCAGCTTGGTGGTAGGCGGGGGCCAAGAGACCCAGTACTTC.

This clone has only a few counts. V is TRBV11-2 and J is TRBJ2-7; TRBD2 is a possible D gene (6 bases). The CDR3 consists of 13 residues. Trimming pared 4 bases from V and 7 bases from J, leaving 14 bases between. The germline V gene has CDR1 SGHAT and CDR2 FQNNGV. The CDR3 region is CASSSGTEREQYF. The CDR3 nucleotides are TGTGCCAGCAGCTCTGGGACTGAGAGGGAGCAGTACTTC.

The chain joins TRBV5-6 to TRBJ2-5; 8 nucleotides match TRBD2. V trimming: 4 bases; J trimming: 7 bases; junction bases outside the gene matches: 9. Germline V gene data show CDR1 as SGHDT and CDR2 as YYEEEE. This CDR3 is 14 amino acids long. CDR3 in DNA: TGTGCCAGCAGCGTGGGGACTAGGGGTGGGACCCAGTACTTC. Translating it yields CASSVGTRGGTQYF.

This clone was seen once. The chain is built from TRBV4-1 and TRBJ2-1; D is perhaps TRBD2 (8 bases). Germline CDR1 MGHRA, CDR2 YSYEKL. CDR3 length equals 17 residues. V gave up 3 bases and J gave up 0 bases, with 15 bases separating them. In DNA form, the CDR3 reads TGCGCCAGCAGCCAGAGGGGGCGGGAGGCCTCCTACAATGAGCAGTTCTTC. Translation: CASSQRGREASYNEQFF.

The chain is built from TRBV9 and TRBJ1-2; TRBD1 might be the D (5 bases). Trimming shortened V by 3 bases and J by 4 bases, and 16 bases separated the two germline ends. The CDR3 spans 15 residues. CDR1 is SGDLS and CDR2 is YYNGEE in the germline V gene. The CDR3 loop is CASSALGGAGYGYTF. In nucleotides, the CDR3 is TGTGCCAGCAGCGCATTGGGAGGGGCAGGCTATGGCTACACCTTC.

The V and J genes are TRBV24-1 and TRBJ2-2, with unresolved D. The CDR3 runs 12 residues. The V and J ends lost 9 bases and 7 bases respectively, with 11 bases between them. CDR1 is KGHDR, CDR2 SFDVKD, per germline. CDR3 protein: CATFQNYGELFF. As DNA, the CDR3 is TGTGCCACCTTTCAAAACTACGGGGAGCTGTTTTTT.

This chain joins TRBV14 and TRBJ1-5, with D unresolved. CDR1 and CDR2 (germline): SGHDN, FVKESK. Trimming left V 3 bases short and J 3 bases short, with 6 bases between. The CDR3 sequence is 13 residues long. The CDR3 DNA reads TGTGCCAGCAGCCAGTCTCTCAATCAGCCCCAGCATTTT. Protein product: CASSQSLNQPQHF. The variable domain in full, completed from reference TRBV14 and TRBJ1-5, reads EAGVTQFPSHSVIEKGQTVTLRCDPISGHDNLYWYRRVMGKEIKFLLHFVKESKQDESGMPNNRFLAERTGGTYSTLKVQPAELEDSGVYFCASSQSLNQPQHFGDGTRLSIL.

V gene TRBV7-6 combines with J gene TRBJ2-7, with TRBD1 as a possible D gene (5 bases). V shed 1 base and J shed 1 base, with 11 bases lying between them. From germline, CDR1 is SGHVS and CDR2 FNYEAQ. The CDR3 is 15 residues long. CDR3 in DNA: TGTGCCAGCAGCTTAGGCCCAGGGAAATCCTACGAGCAGTACTTC. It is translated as CASSLGPGKSYEQYF.

The CDR3: CASGDRVSPLHF. The CDR3 DNA follows: TGTGCCAGCGGAGACAGGGTTTCACCCCTCCACTTT. The chain uses TRBV28 and TRBJ1-6; 7 bases are shared with TRBD1. The length of the CDR3 is 12 residues. J gave up 9 bases and V 8 bases, and 4 bases lay outside the gene matches. The V gene's germline CDR1 is MDHEN and CDR2 SYDVKM.

The CDR3 is CASSYGTGFTDTQYF. DNA of the CDR3: TGTGCCAGCAGTTACGGGACAGGATTCACAGATACGCAGTATTTT. The rearrangement joins TRBV6-5 to TRBJ2-3; TRBD1 agrees at 8 bases. V shed 2 bases, J shed 2 bases, and the junction held 3 bases outside the gene matches. This CDR3 has 15 residues. CDR1 is MNHEY and CDR2 is SVGAGI in the germline V gene.

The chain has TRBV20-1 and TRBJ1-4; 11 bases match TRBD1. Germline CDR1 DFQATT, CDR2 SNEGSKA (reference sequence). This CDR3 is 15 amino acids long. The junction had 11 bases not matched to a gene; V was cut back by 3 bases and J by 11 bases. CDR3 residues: CSASRMTGTGGKLFF. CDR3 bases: TGCAGTGCTAGTCGAATGACCGGGACAGGGGGGAAACTGTTTTTT.

This CDR3 is CSASVAGFGNTIYF. CDR3 nucleotide sequence: TGCAGTGCTAGTGTCGCGGGTTTTGGAAACACCATATATTTT. The rearrangement joins TRBV20-1 to TRBJ1-3; no reliable D call. Germline assignment: CDR1 DFQATT and CDR2 SNEGSKA (reference sequence). CDR3 length equals 14 residues. V lost 3 bases and J lost 3, with 12 bases in between.

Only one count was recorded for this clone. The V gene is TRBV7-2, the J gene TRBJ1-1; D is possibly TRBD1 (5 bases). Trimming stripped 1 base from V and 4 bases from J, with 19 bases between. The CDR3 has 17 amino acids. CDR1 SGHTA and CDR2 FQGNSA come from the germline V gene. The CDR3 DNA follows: TGTGCCAGCAGCTTAGTGGGTGGGAGGGGCGCGTTCACTGAAGCTTTCTTT. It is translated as CASSLVGGRGAFTEAFF.

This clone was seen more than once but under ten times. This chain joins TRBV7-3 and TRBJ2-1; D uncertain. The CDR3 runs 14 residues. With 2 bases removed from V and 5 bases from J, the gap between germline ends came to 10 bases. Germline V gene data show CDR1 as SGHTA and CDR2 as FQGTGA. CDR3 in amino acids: CASSLVPLNNEQFF. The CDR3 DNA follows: TGTGCCAGCAGCTTAGTTCCACTTAACAATGAGCAGTTCTTC.

The CDR3 sequence is CASSQVSGGLRTQYF. CDR3 coding DNA: TGTGCCAGCAGCCAAGTTAGCGGGGGGCTGCGGACCCAGTACTTC. The chain uses TRBV3-1 (or the pseudogene TRBV3-2) and TRBJ2-5; the match to TRBD2 covers 10 bases. The trim removed 1 base at V and 7 bases at J, leaving 6 bases unmatched. Germline loops: CDR1 LGHDT, CDR2 YNNKEL (reference sequence). CDR3 size: 15 residues.

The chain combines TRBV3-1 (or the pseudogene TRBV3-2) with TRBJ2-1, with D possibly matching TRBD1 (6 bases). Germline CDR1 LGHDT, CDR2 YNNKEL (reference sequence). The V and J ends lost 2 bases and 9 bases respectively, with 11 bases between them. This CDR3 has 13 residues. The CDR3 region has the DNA TGTGCCAGCAGCCAATTTAGCAGGGGTGAGCAGTTCTTC. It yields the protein CASSQFSRGEQFF.